This T cell receptor (beta chain) emerged from a study of identical twins. Study-level points and caveats: Clonotypes of the beta chain that were abundant in cord blood carried fewer insertions (memory repertoires showed none). Weaker excess twin sharing was observed in beta out-of-frame sequences. Among out-of-frame alpha sequences shared by twins, low generation probability occurred in excess.

This clonotype was counted at least ten times. Its antigen is still unknown. Carrying unique molecular identifiers, the cDNA also gained a universal primer site through template switching. In TCRdb, the 5' RACE reads were re-called with MiXCR into one record per CDR3 protein. This table holds 500,000 to 650,000 distinct CDR3 sequences, roughly 7.2% found once. These sequences were also reported in another study, on yellow fever vaccine responses in identical twins.

The sequence came from a woman aged 18-35 years in good health. The sample taken for sequencing was PBMCs.

The CDR3 nucleotides read TGTGCCAGCAGCGTAGACGCCAAAAACATTCAGTACTTC. This encodes CASSVDAKNIQYF. The V and J genes are TRBV11-1 and TRBJ2-4; no firm D call. V was clipped by 5 bases and J by 1 base, with 6 bases between them. Germline V gives CDR1 SGHAT, CDR2 FQDESV (reference sequence). The CDR3 has 13 amino acids.